This TCR beta chain emerged from a study of human T cells and chemical hapten exposure. Trimming removed 10 bases from V and 2 bases from J; junction bases left unmatched: 9. The length of the CDR3 is 13 residues. Germline loops: CDR1 SGDLS, CDR2 YYNGEE. TCRdb ran MiXCR on the RACE reads and lists one entry per CDR3 protein. The table includes 350,000 or so distinct CDR3 sequences, around 7% detected once. Time point of the sample: patch test 1, 2 weeks after DPC sensitization. The treatment here: therapeutic diphenylcyclopropenone sensitization with weekly scalp DPC. This sequence was found in a woman aged 18-29 years with alopecia areata. Some clones in this sample may be carry-over from other donors' samples. The chain employs TRBV9 and TRBJ2-7; 7 bases match TRBD2. The sequences come from whole blood, collected in connection with sensitization to the hapten diphenylcyclopropenone (DPC). CDR3 nucleotide sequence: TGTGCCGAGGCTGCTAGCGGTCCCTACGAGCAGTACTTC. This sequence encodes CAEAASGPYEQYF.